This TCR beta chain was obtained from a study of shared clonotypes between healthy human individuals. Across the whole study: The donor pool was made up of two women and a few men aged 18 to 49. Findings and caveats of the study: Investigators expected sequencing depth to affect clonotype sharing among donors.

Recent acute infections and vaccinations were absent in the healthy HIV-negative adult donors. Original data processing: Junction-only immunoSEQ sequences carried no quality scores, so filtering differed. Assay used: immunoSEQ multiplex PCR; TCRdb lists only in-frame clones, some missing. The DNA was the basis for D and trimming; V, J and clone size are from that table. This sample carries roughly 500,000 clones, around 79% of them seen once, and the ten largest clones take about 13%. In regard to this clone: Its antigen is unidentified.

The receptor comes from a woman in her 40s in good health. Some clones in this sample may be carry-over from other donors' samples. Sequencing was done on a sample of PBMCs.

The DNA for the CDR3 is TGTGCCAGCAGCTTTCTACCTAGGGATGAGCAGTTCTTC. This gives the protein CASSFLPRDEQFF. V is TRBV7-9 and J is TRBJ2-1; D gene ambiguous. The CDR3 has 13 amino acids. Per the germline V gene, CDR1 is SEHNR and CDR2 is FQNEAQ (reference sequence). V was clipped by 3 bases and J by 8 bases, with 11 bases between them. Full variable domain (missing parts from reference TRBV7-9 and TRBJ2-1): DTGVSQNPRHKITKRGQNVTFRCDPISEHNRLYWYRQTLGQGPEFLTYFQNEAQLEKSRLLSDRFSAERPKGSFSTLEIQRTEQGDSAMYLCASSFLPRDEQFFGPGTRLTVL.